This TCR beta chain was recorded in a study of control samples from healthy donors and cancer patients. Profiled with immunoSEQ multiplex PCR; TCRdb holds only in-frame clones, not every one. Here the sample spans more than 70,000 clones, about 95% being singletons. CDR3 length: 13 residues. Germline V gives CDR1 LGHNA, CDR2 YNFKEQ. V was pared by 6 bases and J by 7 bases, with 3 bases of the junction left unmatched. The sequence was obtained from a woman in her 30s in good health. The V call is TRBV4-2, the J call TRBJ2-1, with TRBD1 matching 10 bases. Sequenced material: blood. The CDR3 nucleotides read TGTGCCAGCAGAGACAGGGGGCAGAATGAGCAGTTCTTC. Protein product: CASRDRGQNEQFF.